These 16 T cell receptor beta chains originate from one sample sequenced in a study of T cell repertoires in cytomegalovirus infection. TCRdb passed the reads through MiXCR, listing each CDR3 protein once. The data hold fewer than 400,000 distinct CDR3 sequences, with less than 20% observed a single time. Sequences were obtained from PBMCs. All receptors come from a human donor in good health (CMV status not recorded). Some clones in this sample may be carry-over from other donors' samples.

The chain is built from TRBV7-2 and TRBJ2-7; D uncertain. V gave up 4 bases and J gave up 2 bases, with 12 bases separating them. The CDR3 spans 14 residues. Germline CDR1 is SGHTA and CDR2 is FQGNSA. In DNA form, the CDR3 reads TGTGCCAGCAGCTCCTGGCCTGGTCCCTACGAGCAGTACTTC. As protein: CASSSWPGPYEQYF.

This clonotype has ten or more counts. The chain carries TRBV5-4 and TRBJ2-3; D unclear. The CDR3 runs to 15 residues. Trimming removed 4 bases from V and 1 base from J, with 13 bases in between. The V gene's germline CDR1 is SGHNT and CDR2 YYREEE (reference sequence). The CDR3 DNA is TGTGCCAGCAGCACCCGGTGGCCGGGCACAGATACGCAGTATTTT. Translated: CASSTRWPGTDTQYF.

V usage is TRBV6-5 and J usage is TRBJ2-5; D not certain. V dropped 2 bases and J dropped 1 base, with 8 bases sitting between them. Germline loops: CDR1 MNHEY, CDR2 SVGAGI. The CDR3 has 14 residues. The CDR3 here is CASSYGRFQETQYF. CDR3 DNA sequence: TGTGCCAGCAGTTACGGTCGGTTCCAAGAGACCCAGTACTTC.

In DNA form, the CDR3 reads TGTGCCAGCAGTGACCTAGCTGTCAATGAGCAGTTCTTC. It encodes CASSDLAVNEQFF. J is TRBJ2-1 and V is TRBV2; D may be TRBD2 (5 bases). The CDR3 totals 13 residues. The germline CDR1 and CDR2 sequences are SNHLY and FYNNEI. Trimming took off 3 bases at V and 6 bases at J, with 9 bases between the two ends. Full variable domain (remainder filled in from reference TRBV2 and TRBJ2-1): EPEVTQTPSHQVTQMGQEVILRCVPISNHLYFYWYRQILGQKVEFLVSFYNNEISEKSEIFDDQFSVERPDGSNFTLKIRSTKLEDSAMYFCASSDLAVNEQFFGPGTRLTVL.

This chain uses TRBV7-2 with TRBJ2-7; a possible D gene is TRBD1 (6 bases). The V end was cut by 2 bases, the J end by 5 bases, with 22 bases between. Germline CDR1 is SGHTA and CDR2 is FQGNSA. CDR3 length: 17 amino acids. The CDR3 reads CASSLLRDRNPRDEQYF. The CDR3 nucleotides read TGTGCCAGCAGCTTACTACGCGACAGGAACCCCCGCGACGAGCAGTACTTC. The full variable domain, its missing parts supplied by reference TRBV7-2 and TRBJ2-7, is GAGVSQSPSNKVTEKGKDVELRCDPISGHTALYWYRQSLGQGLEFLIYFQGNSAPDKSGLPSDRFSAERTGGSVSTLTIQRTQQEDSAVYLCASSLLRDRNPRDEQYFGPGTRLTVT.

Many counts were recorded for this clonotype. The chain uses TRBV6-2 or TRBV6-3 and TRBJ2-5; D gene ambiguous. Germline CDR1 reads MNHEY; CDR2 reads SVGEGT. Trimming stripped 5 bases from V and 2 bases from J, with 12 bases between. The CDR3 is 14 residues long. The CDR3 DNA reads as TGTGCCAGCAGTCCCTGGACGATTCAAGAGACCCAGTACTTC. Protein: CASSPWTIQETQYF.

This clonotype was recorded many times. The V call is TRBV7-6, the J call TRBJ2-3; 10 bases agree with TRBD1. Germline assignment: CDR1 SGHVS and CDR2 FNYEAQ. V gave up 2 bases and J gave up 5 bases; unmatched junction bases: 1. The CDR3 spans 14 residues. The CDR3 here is CASSLWTGGDTQYF. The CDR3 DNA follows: TGTGCCAGCAGCTTATGGACAGGGGGAGATACGCAGTATTTT.

The CDR3 DNA reads as TGTGCCAGCAGTCCACCTAGGGGAGTTGCAACTAATGAAAAACTGTTTTTT. Protein product: CASSPPRGVATNEKLFF. V gene TRBV2 combines with J gene TRBJ1-4; tentative D call: TRBD1 (5 bases). The CDR3 is made up of 17 amino acids. Trimming shortened V by 5 bases and J by 0 bases, and 16 bases separated the two germline ends. The germline V gene has CDR1 SNHLY and CDR2 FYNNEI.

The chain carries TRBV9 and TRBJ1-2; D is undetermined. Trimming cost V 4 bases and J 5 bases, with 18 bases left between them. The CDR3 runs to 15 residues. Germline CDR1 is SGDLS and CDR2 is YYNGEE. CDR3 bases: TGTGCCAGCAGCCGAACGTCCCAGGCTCTATATGGCTACACCTTC. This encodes CASSRTSQALYGYTF. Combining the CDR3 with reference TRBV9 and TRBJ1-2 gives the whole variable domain DSGVTQTPKHLITATGQRVTLRCSPRSGDLSVYWYQQSLDQGLQFLIQYYNGEERAKGNILERFSAQQFPDLHSELNLSSLELGDSALYFCASSRTSQALYGYTFGSGTRLTVV.

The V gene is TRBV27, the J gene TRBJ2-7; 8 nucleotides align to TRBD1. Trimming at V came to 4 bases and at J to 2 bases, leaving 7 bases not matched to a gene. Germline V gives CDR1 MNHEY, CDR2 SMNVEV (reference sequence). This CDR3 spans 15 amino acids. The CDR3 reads CASSYAGTGTYEQYF. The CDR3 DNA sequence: TGTGCCAGCAGTTATGCCGGGACAGGTACCTACGAGCAGTACTTC.

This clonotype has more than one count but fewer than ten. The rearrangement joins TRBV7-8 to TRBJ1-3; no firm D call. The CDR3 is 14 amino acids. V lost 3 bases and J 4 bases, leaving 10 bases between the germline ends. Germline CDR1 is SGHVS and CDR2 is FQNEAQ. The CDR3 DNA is TGTGCCAGCAGCTTCGGGAGTGACGGAAACACCATATATTTT. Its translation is CASSFGSDGNTIYF.

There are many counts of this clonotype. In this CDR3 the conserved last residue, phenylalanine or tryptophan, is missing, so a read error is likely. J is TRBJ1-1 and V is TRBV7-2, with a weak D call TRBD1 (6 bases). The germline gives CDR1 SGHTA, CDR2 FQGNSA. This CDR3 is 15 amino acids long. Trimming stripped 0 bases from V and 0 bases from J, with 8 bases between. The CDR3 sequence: CASSLAGQLNTEAFL. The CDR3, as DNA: TGTGCCAGCAGCTTAGCAGGACAGTTGAACACTGAAGCTTTCCTT.

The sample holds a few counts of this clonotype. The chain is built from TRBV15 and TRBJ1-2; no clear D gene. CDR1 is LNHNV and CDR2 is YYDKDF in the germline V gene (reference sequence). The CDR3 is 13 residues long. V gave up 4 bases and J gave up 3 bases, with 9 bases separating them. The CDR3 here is CATSIALDYGYTF. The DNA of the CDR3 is TGTGCCACCAGCATAGCCCTAGACTATGGCTACACCTTC.

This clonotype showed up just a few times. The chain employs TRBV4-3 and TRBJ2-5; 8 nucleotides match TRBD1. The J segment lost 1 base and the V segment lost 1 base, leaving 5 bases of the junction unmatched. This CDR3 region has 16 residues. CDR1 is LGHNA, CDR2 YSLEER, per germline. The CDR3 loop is CASSQGTGFGQETQYF. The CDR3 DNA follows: TGCGCCAGCAGCCAAGGGACAGGGTTTGGCCAAGAGACCCAGTACTTC.

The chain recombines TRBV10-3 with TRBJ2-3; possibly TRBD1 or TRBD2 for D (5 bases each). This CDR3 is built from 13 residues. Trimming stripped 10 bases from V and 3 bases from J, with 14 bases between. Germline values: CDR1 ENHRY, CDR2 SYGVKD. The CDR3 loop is CATVGVTTDTQYF. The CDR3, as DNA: TGTGCCACGGTGGGGGTGACGACAGATACGCAGTATTTT.

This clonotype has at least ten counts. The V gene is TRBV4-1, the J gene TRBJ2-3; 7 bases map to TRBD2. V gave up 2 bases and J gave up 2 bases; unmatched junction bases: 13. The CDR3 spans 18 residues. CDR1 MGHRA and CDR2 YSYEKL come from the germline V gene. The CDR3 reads CASSQQQVSGVNTDTQYF. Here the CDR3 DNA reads TGCGCCAGCAGCCAACAGCAAGTCAGCGGGGTTAACACAGATACGCAGTATTTT.